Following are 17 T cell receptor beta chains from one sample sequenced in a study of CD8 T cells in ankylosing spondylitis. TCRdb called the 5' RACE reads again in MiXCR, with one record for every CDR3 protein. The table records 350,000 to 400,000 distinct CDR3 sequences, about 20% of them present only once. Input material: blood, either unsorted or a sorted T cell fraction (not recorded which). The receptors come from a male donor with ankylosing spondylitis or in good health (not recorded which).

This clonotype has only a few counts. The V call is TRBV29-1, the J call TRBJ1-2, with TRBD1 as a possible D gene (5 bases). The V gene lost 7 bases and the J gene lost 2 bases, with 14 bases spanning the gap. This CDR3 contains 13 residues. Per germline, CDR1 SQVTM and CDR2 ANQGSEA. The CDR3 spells CSATTDQNYGYTF. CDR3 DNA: TGCAGCGCGACGACAGACCAGAACTATGGCTACACCTTC.

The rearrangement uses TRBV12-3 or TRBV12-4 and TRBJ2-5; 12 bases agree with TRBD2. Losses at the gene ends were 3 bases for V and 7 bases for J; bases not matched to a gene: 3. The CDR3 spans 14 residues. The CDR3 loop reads CASSLASGGATQYF. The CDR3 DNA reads TGTGCCAGCAGTTTGGCTAGCGGGGGGGCGACCCAGTACTTC.

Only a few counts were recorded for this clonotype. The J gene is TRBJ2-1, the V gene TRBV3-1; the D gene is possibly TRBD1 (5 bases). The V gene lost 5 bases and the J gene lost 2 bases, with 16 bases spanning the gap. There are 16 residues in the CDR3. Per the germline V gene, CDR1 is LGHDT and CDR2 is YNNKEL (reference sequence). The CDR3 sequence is CASSGAQGRPYNEQFF. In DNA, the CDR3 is TGTGCCAGCAGCGGCGCCCAGGGTAGACCCTACAATGAGCAGTTCTTC.

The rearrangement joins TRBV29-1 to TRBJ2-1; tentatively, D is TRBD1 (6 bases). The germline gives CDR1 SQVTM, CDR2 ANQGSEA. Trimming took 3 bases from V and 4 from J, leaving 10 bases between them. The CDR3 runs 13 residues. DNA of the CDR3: TGCAGCGTTGAGGACAGATCTTACAATGAGCAGTTCTTC. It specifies CSVEDRSYNEQFF.

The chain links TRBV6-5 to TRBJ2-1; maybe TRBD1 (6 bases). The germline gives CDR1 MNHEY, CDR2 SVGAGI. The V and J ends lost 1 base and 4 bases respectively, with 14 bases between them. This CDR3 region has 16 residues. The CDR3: CASSYLGAGEYNEQFF. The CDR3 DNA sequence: TGTGCCAGCAGTTACTTGGGGGCAGGGGAGTACAATGAGCAGTTCTTC.

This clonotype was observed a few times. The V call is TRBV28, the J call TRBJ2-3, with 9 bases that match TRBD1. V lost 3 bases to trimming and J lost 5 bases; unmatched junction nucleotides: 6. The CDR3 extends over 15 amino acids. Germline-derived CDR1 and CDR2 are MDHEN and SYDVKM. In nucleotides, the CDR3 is TGTGCCAGCAGTTTCCGACAGGGGGGTATAGATACGCAGTATTTT. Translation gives CASSFRQGGIDTQYF.

The CDR3, as DNA: TGTGCCAGCGGGTCGTTGGGAGCAGATACGCAGTATTTT. Protein: CASGSLGADTQYF. V is TRBV9 and J is TRBJ2-3; a possible D gene is TRBD2 (5 bases). CDR1 is SGDLS, CDR2 YYNGEE, per germline. V was cut by 7 bases and J by 4 bases, with 13 bases left in between. The CDR3 has 13 amino acids. Full variable domain (rest looked up from reference TRBV9 and TRBJ2-3): DSGVTQTPKHLITATGQRVTLRCSPRSGDLSVYWYQQSLDQGLQFLIQYYNGEERAKGNILERFSAQQFPDLHSELNLSSLELGDSALYFCASGSLGADTQYFGPGTRLTVL.

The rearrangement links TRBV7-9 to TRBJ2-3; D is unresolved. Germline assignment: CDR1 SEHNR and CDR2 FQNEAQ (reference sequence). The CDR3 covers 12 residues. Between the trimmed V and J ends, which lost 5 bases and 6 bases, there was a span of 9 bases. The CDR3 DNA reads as TGTGCCAGCAGCCCTAGGATGGATACGCAGTATTTT. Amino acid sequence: CASSPRMDTQYF.

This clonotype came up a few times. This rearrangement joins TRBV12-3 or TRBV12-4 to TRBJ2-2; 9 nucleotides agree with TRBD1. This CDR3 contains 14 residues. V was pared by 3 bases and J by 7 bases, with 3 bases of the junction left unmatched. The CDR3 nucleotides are TGTGCCAGCAGTTTCGACAGGGGGGGCGGGGAGCTGTTTTTT. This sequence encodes CASSFDRGGGELFF.

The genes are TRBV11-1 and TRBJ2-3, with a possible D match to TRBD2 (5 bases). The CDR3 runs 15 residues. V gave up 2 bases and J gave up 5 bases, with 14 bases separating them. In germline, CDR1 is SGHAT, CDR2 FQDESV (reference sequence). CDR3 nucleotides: TGTGCCAGCAGCTTAAACGGCGGGCTGGGAGATACGCAGTATTTT. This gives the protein CASSLNGGLGDTQYF.

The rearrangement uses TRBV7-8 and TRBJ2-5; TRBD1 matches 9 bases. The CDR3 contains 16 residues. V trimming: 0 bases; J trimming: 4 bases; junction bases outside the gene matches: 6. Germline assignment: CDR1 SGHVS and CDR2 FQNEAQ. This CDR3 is CASSLAGQGSGETQYF. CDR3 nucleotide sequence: TGTGCCAGCAGCTTAGCGGGACAGGGATCGGGAGAGACCCAGTACTTC.

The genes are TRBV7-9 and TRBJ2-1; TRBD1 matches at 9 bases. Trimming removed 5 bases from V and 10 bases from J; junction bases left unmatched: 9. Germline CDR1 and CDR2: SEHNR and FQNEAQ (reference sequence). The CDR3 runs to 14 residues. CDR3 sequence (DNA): TGTGCCAGCAGCCTCCGGGACAGGGTCGGGGAGCAGTTCTTC. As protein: CASSLRDRVGEQFF.

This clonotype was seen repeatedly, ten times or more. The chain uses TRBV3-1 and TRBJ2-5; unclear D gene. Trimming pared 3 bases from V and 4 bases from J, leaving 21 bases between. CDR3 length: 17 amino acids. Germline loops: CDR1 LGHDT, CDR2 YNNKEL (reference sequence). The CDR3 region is CASSHVVGRSKAETQYF. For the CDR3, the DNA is TGTGCCAGCAGCCATGTGGTTGGGCGGAGCAAAGCAGAGACCCAGTACTTC.

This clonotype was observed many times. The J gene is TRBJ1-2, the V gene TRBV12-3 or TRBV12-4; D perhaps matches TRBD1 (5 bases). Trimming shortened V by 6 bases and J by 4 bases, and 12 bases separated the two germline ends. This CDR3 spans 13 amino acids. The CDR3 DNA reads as TGTGCCAGCAGCCCCGGGGCGGTCTATGGCTACACCTTC. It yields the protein CASSPGAVYGYTF.

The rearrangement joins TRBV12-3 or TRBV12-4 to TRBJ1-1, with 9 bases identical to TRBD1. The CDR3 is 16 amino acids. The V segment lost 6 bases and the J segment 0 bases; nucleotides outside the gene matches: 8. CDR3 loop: CASRDRGKGMNTEAFF. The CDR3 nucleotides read TGTGCCAGCAGAGACAGGGGGAAGGGGATGAACACTGAAGCTTTCTTT.

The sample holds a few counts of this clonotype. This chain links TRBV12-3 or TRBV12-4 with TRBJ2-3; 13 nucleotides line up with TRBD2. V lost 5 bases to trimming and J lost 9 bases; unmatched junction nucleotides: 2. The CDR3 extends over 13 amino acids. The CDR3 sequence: CASSPTSGGTQYF. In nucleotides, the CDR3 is TGTGCCAGCAGTCCGACTAGCGGGGGGACGCAGTATTTT.

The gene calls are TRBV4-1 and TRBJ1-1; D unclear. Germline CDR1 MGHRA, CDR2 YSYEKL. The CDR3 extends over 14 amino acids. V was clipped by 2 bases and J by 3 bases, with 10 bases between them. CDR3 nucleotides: TGCGCCAGCAGCCAATCACCTCAGGACACTGAAGCTTTCTTT. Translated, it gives CASSQSPQDTEAFF.